This T cell receptor beta chain was profiled in a study of blood T cell repertoires in COVID-19 (dated by TCRdb to 2020 to 2022). Study-wide context: Samples from collaborators originated in the United States, Italy and Spain and spanned both the acute and convalescent phases of COVID-19. The material from the prospective study consisted of cDNA or gDNA derived from T cells, B-cell-depleted T cells, or PBMCs. Subjects who had been exposed to COVID-19, were actively infected with it, or had recovered from it provided the deeply sampled blood TCRbeta repertoires that made up the dataset. The repertoires were released in a freely available public database meant as a resource for research on the immune response to SARS-CoV-2. The samples were drawn from two sources: the first 160 participants of the ongoing ImmuneRACE study, and over 950 subjects contributed by 6 global collaborators. Nearly every sample came with metadata listing a de-identified subject ID, COVID-19 status, age in years and sex. Where available, HLA class I and class II types were obtained from metadata supplied by the sample provider rather than from assay-based typing.

Study-wide findings and limitations: The amount of clinical and demographic metadata varied by source and participant and was provided uncurated.

TCRbeta CDR3 regions were amplified from genomic DNA using the immunoSEQ Assay, a bias-controlled multiplex PCR. Concerning the study's data processing: The number of nucleated cells in each sample was estimated by amplification of reference gene primers within the assay. Sequence reads were collapsed and filtered to measure the absolute abundance of every unique TCRbeta CDR3 rearrangement. For each sample, productive Simpson clonality was calculated as the square root of Simpson's diversity index over productive rearrangements. TCRdb stores this immuneACCESS table with in-frame sequences only. Part of the clones is absent; in the studies checked, under half of the shortfall reflects unresolved V genes, and no reason is known for the rest. From that table come the V and J calls and clone size; the DNA was used to work out D and trimming. This sample is represented by about 150,000 clones; approximately 80% of them were singletons. The top ten hold 12% of the sample.

One collaborating source in Seattle enrolled patients during active infection and followed them longitudinally through the course of disease. Each collaborating institution followed its own protocols to collect whole blood in K2EDTA tubes. For TCRbeta analysis, collaborator samples were shipped as frozen whole blood, as isolated PBMCs, or as DNA extracted from either sample type. The germline ends are 9 bases apart after V is trimmed by 6 bases and J by 4 bases. From the cysteine up to the phenylalanine, the CDR3 has a length of 13 residues. Just CDR3 DNA is preserved here, 39 bases in frame from base 1. Worth noting for this clone: The clone's antigen remains unknown. One base away there is no much larger clone; base qualities are not given.

Sequenced material: peripheral blood. The TCR sequence derives from a woman aged 60-75 years with COVID-19, enrolled during active disease. The chain couples TRBV12-3 or TRBV12-4 to TRBJ2-2; the best D guess is TRBD1, with 6 bases matching. At the DNA level, the sequence is TGTGCCAGCAGCGGGACATCCACCGGGGAGCTGTTTTTT. This gives the protein CASSGTSTGELFF.